This T cell receptor (beta chain) was sequenced in a study of blood T cell repertoires in COVID-19. Overall study: From T cells, B-cell-depleted T cells, or PBMCs came the material, which was cDNA or gDNA.

Data came from immunoSEQ multiplex PCR; TCRdb stores just in-frame clones and leaves some out. The repertoire consists of 81,000 or so clones, with 85% to 95% occurring once and the leading ten covering roughly 5.9%. V was pared by 2 bases and J by 4 bases, with 9 bases between. The CDR3 length is 15 residues. Germline lookup yields CDR1 MDHEN and CDR2 SYDVKM. The sequencing sample was made of peripheral blood. The rearrangement joins TRBV28 to TRBJ2-6, with D possibly being TRBD1 (6 bases). The sequence was collected from a woman aged 60-75 years with active COVID-19. This CDR3 reads CASSLNRAGANVLTF. The CDR3 DNA reads as TGTGCCAGCAGTTTAAACAGGGCCGGGGCCAACGTCCTGACTTTC.